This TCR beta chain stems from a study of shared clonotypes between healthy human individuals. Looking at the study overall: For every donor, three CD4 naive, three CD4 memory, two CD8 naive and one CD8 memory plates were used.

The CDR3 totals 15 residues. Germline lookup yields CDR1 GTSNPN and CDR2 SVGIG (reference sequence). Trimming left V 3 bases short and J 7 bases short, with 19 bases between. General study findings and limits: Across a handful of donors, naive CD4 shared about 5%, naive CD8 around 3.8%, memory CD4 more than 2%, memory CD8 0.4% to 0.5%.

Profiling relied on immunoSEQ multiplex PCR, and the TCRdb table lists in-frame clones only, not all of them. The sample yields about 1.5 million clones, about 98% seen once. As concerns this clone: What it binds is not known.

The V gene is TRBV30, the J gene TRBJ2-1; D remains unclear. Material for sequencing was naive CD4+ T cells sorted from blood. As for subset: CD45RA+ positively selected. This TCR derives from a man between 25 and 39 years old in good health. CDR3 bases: TGTGCCTGGAGCCAGGAACCTAGTAAAACGAATGAGCAGTTCTTC. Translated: CAWSQEPSKTNEQFF. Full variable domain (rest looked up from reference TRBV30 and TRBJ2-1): SQTIHQWPATLVQPVGSPLSLECTVEGTSNPNLYWYRQAAGRGLQLLFYSVGIGQISSEVPQNLSASRPQDRQFILSSKKLLLSDSGFYLCAWSQEPSKTNEQFFGPGTRLTVL.